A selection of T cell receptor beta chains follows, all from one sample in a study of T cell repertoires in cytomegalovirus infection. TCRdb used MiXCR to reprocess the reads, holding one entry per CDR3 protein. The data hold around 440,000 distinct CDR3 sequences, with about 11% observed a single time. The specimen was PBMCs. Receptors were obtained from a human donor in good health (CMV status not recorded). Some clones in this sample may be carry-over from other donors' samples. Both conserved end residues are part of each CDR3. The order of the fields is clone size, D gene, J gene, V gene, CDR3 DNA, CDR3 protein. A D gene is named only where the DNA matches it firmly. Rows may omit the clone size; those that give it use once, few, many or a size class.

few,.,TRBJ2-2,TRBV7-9,TGTGCCAGCAGCCGACAGGAGAGGACCGGGGAGCTGTTTTTT,CASSRQERTGELFF
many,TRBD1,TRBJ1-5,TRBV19,TGTGCCAGTAGTATATCGGACAGGCGGGAAGATCAGCCCCAGCATTTT,CASSISDRREDQPQHF
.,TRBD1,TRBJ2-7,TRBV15,TGTGCCACCAGCAGCGGGACAGAATACTACGAGCAGTACTTC,CATSSGTEYYEQYF
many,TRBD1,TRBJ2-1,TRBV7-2,TGTGCCAGCAGCTTCTTACAGGGGTACAATGAGCAGTTCTTC,CASSFLQGYNEQFF
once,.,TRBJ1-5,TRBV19,TGTGCCAGTAGTATTCCGAGGGATCAGCCCCAGCATTTT,CASSIPRDQPQHF
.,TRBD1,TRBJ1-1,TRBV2,TGTGCCAGCTTTCGAGGACAGGGGTGGGAAGCTTTCTTT,CASFRGQGWEAFF
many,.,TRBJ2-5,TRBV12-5,TGTGCTAGTGGTTCCGGCCCGGCGCTCCAAGAGACCCAGTACTTC,CASGSGPALQETQYF
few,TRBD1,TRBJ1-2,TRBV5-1,TGCGCCAGCAGCCAGAACCGGGACAGGGGAGGCTACACCTTC,CASSQNRDRGGYTF
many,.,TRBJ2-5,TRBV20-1,TGCAGTGCTCCCGATTCAGGTGTTAGGCAAGAGACCCAGTACTTC,CSAPDSGVRQETQYF
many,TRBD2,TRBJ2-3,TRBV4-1,TGCGCCAGCAGCCACCCTCGGGATAGTCCTAGCGGAAGCACAGATACGCAGTATTTT,CASSHPRDSPSGSTDTQYF
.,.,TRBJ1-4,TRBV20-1,TGCAGTGCTAGTAGGGCTCTACTTACAACTAATGAAAAACTGTTTTTT,CSASRALLTTNEKLFF
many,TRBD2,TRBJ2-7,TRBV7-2,TGTGCCAGCAGCCCGAGTCCCCTCGGACTAGCGAGTAAGCAGTACTTC,CASSPSPLGLASKQYF
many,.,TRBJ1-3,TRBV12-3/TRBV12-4,TGTGCCAGCAGTTTCGGTGATGATGGAAACACCATATATTTT,CASSFGDDGNTIYF
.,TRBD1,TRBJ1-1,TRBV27,TGTGCCAGCAGCAGGACAGGGCGGAAGAACACTGAAGCTTTCTTT,CASSRTGRKNTEAFF
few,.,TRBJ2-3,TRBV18,TGTGCCAGCTCACGGGGTTTCAGAAATACAGATACGCAGTATTTT,CASSRGFRNTDTQYF
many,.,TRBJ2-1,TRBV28,TGTGCCAGCGTCCTCTACAATGAGCAGTTCTTC,CASVLYNEQFF
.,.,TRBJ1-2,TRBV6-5,TGTGCCAGCAGTCCCCGAAGGGTCTATGGCTACACCTTC,CASSPRRVYGYTF
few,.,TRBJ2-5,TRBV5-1,TGCGCCAGCTCCCGGGACTTTAAAGAGACCCAGTACTTC,CASSRDFKETQYF
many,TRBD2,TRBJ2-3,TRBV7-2,TGTGCCAGCAGCTCCGGACTAGTACGTGCCACAGATACGCAGTATTTT,CASSSGLVRATDTQYF
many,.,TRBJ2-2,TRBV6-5,TGTGCCAGCAGTTACTCCCCCGGAATCGGGGAGCTGTTTTTT,CASSYSPGIGELFF
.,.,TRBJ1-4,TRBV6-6,TGTGCCAGCACCTCCCCCGACAGAGGGGAAAAACTGTTTTTT,CASTSPDRGEKLFF
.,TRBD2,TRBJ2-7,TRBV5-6,TGTGCCAGCAGCTTGGAGGTGCGGGGGGTTGACTACGAGCAGTACTTC,CASSLEVRGVDYEQYF
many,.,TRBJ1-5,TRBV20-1,TGCAGTGCTACAGGAGGGGCGGATCAGCCCCAGCATTTT,CSATGGADQPQHF
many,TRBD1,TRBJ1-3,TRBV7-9,TGTGCCAGCAGCTTAACCACAGGGGGTGGAAACACCATATATTTT,CASSLTTGGGNTIYF
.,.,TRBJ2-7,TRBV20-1,TGCAGTGTTCAAGCCTGGACTCCGCGGGCCTACGAGCAGTACTTC,CSVQAWTPRAYEQYF
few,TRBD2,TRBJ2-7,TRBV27,TGTGCCAGCAGTTTACAGAGTGCCCTAGCGGGAGCCGAGCAGTACTTC,CASSLQSALAGAEQYF
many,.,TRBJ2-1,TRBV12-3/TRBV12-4,TGTGCCAGCAATCTTCTCAGCTCCTACAATGAGCAGTTCTTC,CASNLLSSYNEQFF
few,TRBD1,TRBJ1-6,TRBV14,TGTGCCAGCAGCCCCCGGGACAGGTCCTATAATTCACCCCTCCACTTT,CASSPRDRSYNSPLHF
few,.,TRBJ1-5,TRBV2,TGTGCCAGCAGTGCGTATCGAGGCAATCAGCCCCAGCATTTT,CASSAYRGNQPQHF
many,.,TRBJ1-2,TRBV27,TGTGCCAGCAGTCCGACTTCAAACTATGGCTACACCTTC,CASSPTSNYGYTF
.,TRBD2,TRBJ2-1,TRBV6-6,TGTGCCAGCAGTTTTACGGGACTAGCGGGGTCGAGCTCCTACAATGAGCAGTTCTTC,CASSFTGLAGSSSYNEQFF
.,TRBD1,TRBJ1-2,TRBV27,TGTGCCAGCAGACCCAGGGGGAACTATGGCTACACCTTC,CASRPRGNYGYTF
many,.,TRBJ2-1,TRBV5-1,TGCGCCAGCGGTTGGAGGCGGTCCTCCTACAATGAGCAGTTCTTC,CASGWRRSSYNEQFF
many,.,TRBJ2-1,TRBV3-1,TGTGCCAGCAGCCCCCCACTGTTAGGGCCGTTCAGCAATGAGCAGTTCTTC,CASSPPLLGPFSNEQFF
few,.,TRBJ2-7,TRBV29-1,TGCAGCGTTGGCAGGGCAGTCTCCTACGAGCAGTACTTC,CSVGRAVSYEQYF
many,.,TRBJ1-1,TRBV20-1,TGCAGTGCTAGCGGAGCCAGAGCGAACACTGAAGCTTTCTTT,CSASGARANTEAFF
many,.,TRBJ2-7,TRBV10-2,TGCGCCAGCAGGGGGGTCCCCTCCTACGAGCAGTACTTC,CASRGVPSYEQYF
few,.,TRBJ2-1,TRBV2,TGTGCCAGCAGTGACAAGTATGAGCAGTTCTTC,CASSDKYEQFF
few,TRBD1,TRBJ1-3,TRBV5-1,TGCGCCAGCAGCGGCGGGACAGGGGAGACTGGAAACACCATATATTTT,CASSGGTGETGNTIYF
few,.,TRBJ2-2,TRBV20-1,TGCAGTGCCAGGGACACCATCACCGGGGAGCTGTTTTTT,CSARDTITGELFF
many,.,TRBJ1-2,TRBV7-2,TGTGCCAGCAGCTTCTCAGGGGTTGACTATGGCTACACCTTC,CASSFSGVDYGYTF
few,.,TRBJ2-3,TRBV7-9,TGTGCCAGCACCCGGACTCCCCGTAGGTCAGATACGCAGTATTTT,CASTRTPRRSDTQYF
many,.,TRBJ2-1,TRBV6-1,TGTGCCAGCAGTGAAGAGGGGGGCGCCGCCTACAATGAGCAGTTCTTC,CASSEEGGAAYNEQFF
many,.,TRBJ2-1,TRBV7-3,TGTGCCAGCAGCTATAGACTAGTTGACAATGAGCAGTTCTTC,CASSYRLVDNEQFF
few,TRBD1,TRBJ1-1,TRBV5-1,TGCGCCAGCAGCTTGGCCAGCCAGGGGGTCTCTGAAGCTTTCTTT,CASSLASQGVSEAFF